Shown below are 25 T cell receptor beta chains from a single sample sequenced in a study of OX40 agonist ivuxolimab in advanced cancers. The method behind the library was the immunoSEQ multiplex PCR assay. TCRdb took this table from immuneACCESS and kept in-frame rearrangements with V and J called. Such tables lack part of the clones; where checked against another copy, unresolved V genes explain under half of the gap, and the rest is unexplained. The table for this sample lists 65,000 to 75,000 clones; approximately 90% of them were counted only once. About 1% of the sample is taken by the ten largest. This specimen consisted of CD4+ or CD8+ T cells sorted from blood, obtained in a trial of the OX40 agonist ivuxolimab. These receptors originate from an adult with an advanced solid tumor such as melanoma, head and neck, liver or kidney cancer.

V and J are TRBV4-2 and TRBJ2-1; 7 bases are a match to TRBD1. This CDR3 is 15 amino acids long. Germline V CDR1 and CDR2: LGHNA, YNFKEQ. With V trimmed by 4 bases and J by 0 bases, 3 bases remained unmatched. The CDR3 coding sequence is TGTGCCAGCAGCCTGTACAGGGGCTCCTACAATGAGCAGTTCTTC. Its protein product is CASSLYRGSYNEQFF.

In its sample, this clone was seen once. CDR3 nucleotides: TGCAGTTGGGCGGAGGGGTATGAGCAGTTCTTC. It translates to CSWAEGYEQFF. The chain is built from TRBV20-1 and TRBJ2-1; tentative D call: TRBD2 (6 bases). CDR3 length: 11 residues. V was trimmed by 8 bases and J by 8 bases, leaving 13 bases between them. In germline, CDR1 is DFQATT, CDR2 SNEGSKA (reference sequence).

This clone was counted a few times. The gene calls are TRBV5-1 and TRBJ2-3; 8 nucleotides match TRBD2. The CDR3 length is 14 residues. V gave up 4 bases and J gave up 5 bases; unmatched junction bases: 6. From germline, CDR1 is SGHRS and CDR2 YFSETQ. In DNA form, the CDR3 reads TGCGCCAGCAGCCTCGGGAGGGGCCTAGATACGCAGTATTTT. Translation: CASSLGRGLDTQYF.

This sequence joins TRBV9 and TRBJ2-7; TRBD1 agrees at 10 bases. The CDR3 loop spans 15 amino acids. The V gene end was trimmed by 4 bases and the J gene end by 2 bases; junction bases not matched to a gene: 6. Germline V CDR1 and CDR2: SGDLS, YYNGEE. The chain's CDR3 is CASSSRDRGTYEQYF. The CDR3 DNA reads TGTGCCAGCAGCTCCCGGGACAGGGGCACCTACGAGCAGTACTTC.

The chain couples TRBV6-6 to TRBJ2-1; weak D call: TRBD2 (6 bases). The CDR3 loop spans 12 amino acids. Trimming removed 6 bases from V and 9 bases from J, with 12 bases in between. CDR1 is MNHNY and CDR2 is SVGAGI in the germline V gene (reference sequence). As DNA, the CDR3 is TGTGCCAGCAGAGGGACTTTATTTGAGCAGTTCTTC. It translates to CASRGTLFEQFF.

CDR3 amino acids: CARSPRPYMNTEAFF. The CDR3 DNA sequence: TGTGCCAGAAGCCCAAGGCCCTATATGAACACTGAAGCTTTCTTT. The chain joins TRBV5-3 to TRBJ1-1, with D unresolved. TRBV5-3 is recorded as an ORF, its role being uncertain. Trimming took 4 bases from V and 0 from J, leaving 13 bases between them. This CDR3 has 15 amino acids.

V is TRBV5-1 and J is TRBJ2-3; 7 positions match TRBD1. The V segment lost 7 bases and the J segment 2 bases; nucleotides outside the gene matches: 22. CDR1 SGHRS and CDR2 YFSETQ come from the germline V gene. The length of the CDR3 is 19 residues. In nucleotides, the CDR3 is TGCGCCAGCCCAGCTGAGGGGTTCCCGGAACAGGGGCTCACAGATACGCAGTATTTT. Amino acid sequence: CASPAEGFPEQGLTDTQYF.

The chain has TRBV7-2 and TRBJ1-1; D perhaps matches TRBD1 (5 bases). In germline, CDR1 is SGHTA, CDR2 FQGNSA. The V end lost 4 bases, the J end lost 1 base, and 13 bases lay between the germline ends. The CDR3 consists of 15 residues. For the CDR3, the DNA is TGTGCCAGCAGCTCGACGGGGGTGCGGAACACTGAAGCTTTCTTT. Amino acids: CASSSTGVRNTEAFF.

The CDR3 nucleotides read TGTGCCAGCAAATCATTGGACAGGGGGCTCTGGCAGCCCCAGCATTTT. It translates to CASKSLDRGLWQPQHF. V usage is TRBV28 and J usage is TRBJ1-5; 11 bases line up with TRBD1. This CDR3 has 16 amino acids. Trimming took 7 bases from V and 7 from J; bases not matched to a gene: 12. The germline V gene has CDR1 MDHEN and CDR2 SYDVKM.

DNA for the CDR3: TGTGCCAGCAGCTTGGTGGGCGGGGGGGCCTACGAGCAGTACTTC. This gives the protein CASSLVGGGAYEQYF. The V and J genes are TRBV5-4 and TRBJ2-7; TRBD2 matches 9 bases. Germline V gene data show CDR1 as SGHNT and CDR2 as YYREEE (reference sequence). The V gene end was trimmed by 0 bases and the J gene end by 2 bases; junction bases not matched to a gene: 3. This CDR3 is 15 amino acids long.

This chain links TRBV15 with TRBJ2-2; 7 nucleotides align to TRBD2. Germline assignment: CDR1 LNHNV and CDR2 YYDKDF (reference sequence). This CDR3 contains 16 residues. V trimming: 1 base; J trimming: 4 bases; junction bases outside the gene matches: 6. CDR3 sequence (DNA): TGTGCCACCAGCAGAGCGGCGGGAGTTATCACCGGGGAGCTGTTTTTT. It translates to CATSRAAGVITGELFF.

V and J are TRBV18 and TRBJ1-5; a weak D match, TRBD1 (6 bases). The CDR3 consists of 15 residues. V was trimmed by 6 bases and J by 4 bases, leaving 16 bases between them. Germline CDR1 is KGHSH and CDR2 is LQKENI. The CDR3 protein is CASSRGGGPNQPQHF. The CDR3 nucleotides read TGTGCCAGCTCCCGAGGGGGGGGGCCAAATCAGCCCCAGCATTTT.

J is TRBJ1-5 and V is TRBV6-5; weak D call: TRBD1 (5 bases). Germline assignment: CDR1 MNHEY and CDR2 SVGAGI. The CDR3 sequence is 15 residues long. Trimming took off 7 bases at V and 1 base at J, with 14 bases between the two ends. CDR3 protein: CASKRGAVSNQPQHF. CDR3 nucleotides: TGTGCCAGCAAAAGGGGTGCCGTGAGCAATCAGCCCCAGCATTTT.

This clone has just one count. This chain uses TRBV6-5 with TRBJ1-5; D gene unclear. The germline V gene has CDR1 MNHEY and CDR2 SVGAGI. Trimming took 6 bases from V and 9 from J, leaving 21 bases between them. This CDR3 comprises 15 residues. Written as DNA, the CDR3 is TGTGCCAGCAGCCCCAGTACTTCAGCAGTTAGGCCCCAGCATTTT. It yields the protein CASSPSTSAVRPQHF.

A note on this clone: One junction end disagrees with the germline gene, perhaps due to a read error. V and J are TRBV29-1 and TRBJ2-3; TRBD2 agrees at 9 bases. From germline, CDR1 is SQVTM and CDR2 ANQGSEA. The CDR3 length is 11 residues. This CDR3 is CVAGGTDTQYF. CDR3 DNA sequence: TGTGTGGCGGGAGGGACAGATACGCAGTATTTT.

CDR3 loop: CASSPSGRAVDEQFF. Here the CDR3 DNA reads TGTGCCAGCAGCCCAAGCGGGAGGGCCGTTGATGAGCAGTTCTTC. This chain connects TRBV28 to TRBJ2-1; 10 bases are shared with TRBD2. This CDR3 comprises 15 residues. CDR1 is MDHEN and CDR2 is SYDVKM in the germline V gene. The V gene end was trimmed by 6 bases and the J gene end by 8 bases; junction bases not matched to a gene: 10.

The gene calls are TRBV10-2 and TRBJ1-5, with D possibly being TRBD1 (5 bases). CDR3 size: 15 residues. Germline V lookup: CDR1 WSHSY, CDR2 SAAADI. Trimming left V 8 bases short and J 1 base short, with 15 bases between. The CDR3 reads CASGRGGESNQPQHF. The CDR3 DNA reads as TGCGCCAGCGGGAGGGGCGGTGAGAGCAATCAGCCCCAGCATTTT.

The chain has TRBV28 and TRBJ2-5; tentative D call: TRBD2 (6 bases). V lost 6 bases, J lost 2 bases, and 10 bases lay in between. Germline V CDR1 and CDR2: MDHEN, SYDVKM. The CDR3 is made up of 13 amino acids. Written as DNA, the CDR3 is TGTGCCAGCAGGCGCGGGATACAAGAGACCCAGTACTTC. Amino acids: CASRRGIQETQYF.

This chain connects TRBV29-1 to TRBJ2-1; the D gene could be TRBD1 or TRBD2 (6 bases each). From germline, CDR1 is SQVTM and CDR2 ANQGSEA. This CDR3 is built from 14 residues. V shed 1 base and J shed 4 bases, with 11 bases lying between them. CDR3 residues: CSVEGGATYNEQFF. The CDR3 DNA sequence: TGCAGCGTTGAAGGGGGGGCGACATACAATGAGCAGTTCTTC.

In its sample, this clone was seen a few times. The V call is TRBV28, the J call TRBJ1-3; the D gene is possibly TRBD1 (5 bases). This CDR3 contains 9 residues. CDR1 and CDR2 (germline): MDHEN, SYDVKM. CDR3 sequence (DNA): TGTAACAGGGGAAACACCATATATTTT. Protein sequence: CNRGNTIYF.

This sequence joins TRBV5-4 and TRBJ2-7, with a tentative D call TRBD2 (5 bases). This CDR3 is built from 14 residues. The germline gives CDR1 SGHNT, CDR2 YYREEE (reference sequence). V was cut by 5 bases and J by 4 bases, with 16 bases left in between. DNA for the CDR3: TGTGCCAGCAGTTCCCCGACTACGAGTTACGAGCAGTACTTC. Encoded protein: CASSSPTTSYEQYF.

V usage is TRBV5-1 and J usage is TRBJ2-3; a weak D match, TRBD2 (6 bases). Trimming removed 0 bases from V and 4 bases from J, with 18 bases in between. CDR1 SGHRS and CDR2 YFSETQ come from the germline V gene. There are 17 residues in the CDR3. The DNA of the CDR3 is TGCGCCAGCAGCTTGGCGTCTCGGGGGAGAGGGTCAGATACGCAGTATTTT. Translation: CASSLASRGRGSDTQYF.

The chain carries TRBV4-2 and TRBJ1-5; 7 nucleotides match TRBD1. After removal of 5 bases from V and 2 bases from J, the junction contained 6 bases not matched to a gene. The V gene's germline CDR1 is LGHNA and CDR2 YNFKEQ. CDR3 length: 15 amino acids. CDR3 residues: CASSIGQVGNQPQHF. As DNA, the CDR3 is TGTGCCAGCAGCATAGGACAGGTCGGCAATCAGCCCCAGCATTTT.

The J gene is TRBJ1-6, the V gene TRBV19; no clear D gene. CDR3 length: 14 amino acids. The germline V gene has CDR1 LNHDA and CDR2 SQIVND (reference sequence). The germline V and J ends were trimmed by 3 bases and 11 bases, with 14 bases remaining between them. The CDR3 is CASSIRAAGAPLHF. The CDR3 DNA follows: TGTGCCAGTAGTATCCGGGCAGCCGGGGCACCCCTCCACTTT.

The V call is TRBV19, the J call TRBJ1-5; D not resolved. Germline V gene lookup returns CDR1 LNHDA and CDR2 SQIVND (reference sequence). There are 15 residues in the CDR3. V shed 3 bases and J shed 5 bases, with 14 bases lying between them. The CDR3: CASSIVYRRYQPQHF. CDR3 nucleotides: TGTGCCAGTAGTATTGTCTATCGGCGGTATCAGCCCCAGCATTTT.